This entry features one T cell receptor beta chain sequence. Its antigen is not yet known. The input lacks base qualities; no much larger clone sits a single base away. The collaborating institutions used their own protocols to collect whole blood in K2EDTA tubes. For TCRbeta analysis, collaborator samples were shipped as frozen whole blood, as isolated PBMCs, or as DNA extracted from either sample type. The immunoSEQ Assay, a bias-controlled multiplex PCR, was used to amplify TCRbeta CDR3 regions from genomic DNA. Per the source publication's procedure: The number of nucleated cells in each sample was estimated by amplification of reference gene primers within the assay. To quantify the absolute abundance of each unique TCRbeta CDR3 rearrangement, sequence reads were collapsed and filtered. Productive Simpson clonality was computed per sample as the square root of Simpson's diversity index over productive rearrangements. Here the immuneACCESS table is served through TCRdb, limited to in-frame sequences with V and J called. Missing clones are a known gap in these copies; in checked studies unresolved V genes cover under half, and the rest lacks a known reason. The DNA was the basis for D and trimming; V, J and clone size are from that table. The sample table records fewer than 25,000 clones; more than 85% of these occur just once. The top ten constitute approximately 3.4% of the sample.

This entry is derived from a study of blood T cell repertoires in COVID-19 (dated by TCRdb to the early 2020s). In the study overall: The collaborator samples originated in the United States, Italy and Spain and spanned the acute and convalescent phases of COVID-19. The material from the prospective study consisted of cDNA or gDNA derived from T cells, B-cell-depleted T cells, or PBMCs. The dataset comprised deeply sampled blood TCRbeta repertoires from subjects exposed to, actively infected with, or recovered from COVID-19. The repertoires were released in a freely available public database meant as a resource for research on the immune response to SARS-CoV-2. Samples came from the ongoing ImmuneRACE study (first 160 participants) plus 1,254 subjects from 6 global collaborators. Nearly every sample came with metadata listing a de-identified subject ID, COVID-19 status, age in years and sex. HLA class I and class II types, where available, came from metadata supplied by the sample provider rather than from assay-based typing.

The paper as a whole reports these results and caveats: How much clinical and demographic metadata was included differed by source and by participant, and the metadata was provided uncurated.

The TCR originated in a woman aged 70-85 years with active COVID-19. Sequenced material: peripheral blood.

For the CDR3, the sequence is CASSRDRGFGANVLTF. DNA sequence: TGTGCCAGCAGTCGAGACAGGGGTTTTGGGGCCAACGTCCTGACTTTC. The chain uses TRBV7-2 and TRBJ2-6, and 8 junctional nucleotides match TRBD1. At the junction V is shortened by 6 bases and J by 3 bases; bases outside the gene matches: 7. From cysteine to phenylalanine, the CDR3 is 16 amino acids long. Solely the CDR3 DNA is kept, with 48 bases framed from the first base. The germline V gene yields SGHTA for CDR1 and FQGNSA for CDR2.